This TCR beta chain is drawn from a study of CD8 T cells in Susac syndrome. In blood CD8+ and CD4+ T cells, TCR beta underwent sequencing. The CDR3 has 11 residues. Between the trimmed V and J ends, which lost 7 bases and 7 bases, there was a span of 11 bases. The V gene's germline CDR1 is SQVTM and CDR2 ANQGSEA. The RNA, about 0.45 to 1 ug, was put through reverse transcription using random hexamers. MiXCR, applied by TCRdb to the immunoSEQ multiplex PCR reads, yields one record per CDR3 protein. The table records about 160,000 distinct CDR3 sequences, roughly 95% of them present only once. This clonotype appeared a single time.

This receptor was identified in a human donor with multiple sclerosis. The sequenced sample consisted of CD4+ T cells from PBMCs. The J gene is TRBJ2-1, the V gene TRBV29-1; D may match TRBD1 or TRBD2 (5 bases each). CDR3 in DNA: TGCAGCGCCGGGGCAAGAAATGAGCAGTTCTTC. This encodes CSAGARNEQFF.